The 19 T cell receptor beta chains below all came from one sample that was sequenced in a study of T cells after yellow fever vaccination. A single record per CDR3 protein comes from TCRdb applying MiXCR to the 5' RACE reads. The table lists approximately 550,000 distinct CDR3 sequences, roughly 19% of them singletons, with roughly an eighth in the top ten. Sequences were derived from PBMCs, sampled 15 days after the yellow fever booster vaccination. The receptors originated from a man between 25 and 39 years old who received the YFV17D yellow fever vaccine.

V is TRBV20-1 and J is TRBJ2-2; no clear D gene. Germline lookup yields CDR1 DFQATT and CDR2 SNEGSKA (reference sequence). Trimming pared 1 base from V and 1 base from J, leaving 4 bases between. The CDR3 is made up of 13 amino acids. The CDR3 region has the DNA TGCAGTGCTAGAGTGCGGAACACCGGGGAGCTGTTTTTT. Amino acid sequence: CSARVRNTGELFF.

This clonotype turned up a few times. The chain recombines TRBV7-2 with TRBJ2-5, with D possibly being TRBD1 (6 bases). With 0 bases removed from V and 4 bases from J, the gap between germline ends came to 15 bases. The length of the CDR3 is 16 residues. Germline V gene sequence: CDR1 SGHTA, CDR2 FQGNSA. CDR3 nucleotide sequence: TGTGCCAGCAGCTTAGCGCCTAACAGGGTCTTAGAGACCCAGTACTTC. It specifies CASSLAPNRVLETQYF.

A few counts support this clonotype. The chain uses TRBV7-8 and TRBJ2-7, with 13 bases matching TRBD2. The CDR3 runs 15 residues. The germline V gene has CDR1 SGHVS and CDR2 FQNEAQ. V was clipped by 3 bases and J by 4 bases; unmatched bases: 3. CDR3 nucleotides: TGTGCCAGCAGCTTCGGGACTAGCGGGATTTACGAGCAGTACTTC. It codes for CASSFGTSGIYEQYF.

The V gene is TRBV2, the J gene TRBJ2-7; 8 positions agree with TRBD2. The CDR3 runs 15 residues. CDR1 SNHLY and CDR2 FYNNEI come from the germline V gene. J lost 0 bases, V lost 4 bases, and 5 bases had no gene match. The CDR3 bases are TGTGCCAGCAGTGGGGAAGCGGGGGCCTCCTACGAGCAGTACTTC. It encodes CASSGEAGASYEQYF.

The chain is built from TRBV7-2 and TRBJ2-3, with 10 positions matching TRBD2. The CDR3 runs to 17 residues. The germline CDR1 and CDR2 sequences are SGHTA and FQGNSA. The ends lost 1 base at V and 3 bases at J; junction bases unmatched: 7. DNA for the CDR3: TGTGCCAGCAGCTTAGGGGCTAGCGGGAGTATTACAGATACGCAGTATTTT. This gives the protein CASSLGASGSITDTQYF.

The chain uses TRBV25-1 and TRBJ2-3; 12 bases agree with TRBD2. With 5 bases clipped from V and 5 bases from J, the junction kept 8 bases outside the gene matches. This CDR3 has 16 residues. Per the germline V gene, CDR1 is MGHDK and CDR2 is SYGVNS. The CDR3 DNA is TGTGCCAGCAGTTTAACTAGCGGGAGGCGGGAAGATACGCAGTATTTT. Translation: CASSLTSGRREDTQYF.

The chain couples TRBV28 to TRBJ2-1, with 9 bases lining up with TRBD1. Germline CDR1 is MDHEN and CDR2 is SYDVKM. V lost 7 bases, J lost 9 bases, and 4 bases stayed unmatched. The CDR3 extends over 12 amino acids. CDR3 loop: CASKTGGFEQFF. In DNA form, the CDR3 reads TGTGCCAGCAAAACAGGGGGCTTTGAGCAGTTCTTC.

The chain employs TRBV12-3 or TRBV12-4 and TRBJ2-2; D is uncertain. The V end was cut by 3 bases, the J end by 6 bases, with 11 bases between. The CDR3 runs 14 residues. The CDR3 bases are TGTGCCAGCAGTTTGGTTAGATTGGCCGGGGAGCTGTTTTTT. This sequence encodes CASSLVRLAGELFF.

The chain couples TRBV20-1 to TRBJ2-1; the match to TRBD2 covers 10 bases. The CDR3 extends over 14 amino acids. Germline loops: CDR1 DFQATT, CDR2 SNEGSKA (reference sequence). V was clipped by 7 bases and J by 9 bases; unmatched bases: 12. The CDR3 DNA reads TGCAGTGGCAGACTAGCGGGTCCCTCAGGTGAGCAGTTCTTC. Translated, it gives CSGRLAGPSGEQFF.

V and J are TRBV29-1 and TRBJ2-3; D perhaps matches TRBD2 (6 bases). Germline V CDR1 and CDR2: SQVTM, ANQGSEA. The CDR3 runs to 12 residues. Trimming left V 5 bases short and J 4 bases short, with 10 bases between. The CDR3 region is CSVWEVPDTQYF. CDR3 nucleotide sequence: TGCAGCGTTTGGGAGGTGCCAGATACGCAGTATTTT.

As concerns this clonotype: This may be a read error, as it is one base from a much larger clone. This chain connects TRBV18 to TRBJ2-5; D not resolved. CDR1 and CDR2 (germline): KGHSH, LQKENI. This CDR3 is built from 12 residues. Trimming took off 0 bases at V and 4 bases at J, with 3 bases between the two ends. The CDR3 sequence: CASSPPAETQYF. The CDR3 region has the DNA TGTGCCAGCTCACCACCGGCAGAGACCCAGTACTTC.

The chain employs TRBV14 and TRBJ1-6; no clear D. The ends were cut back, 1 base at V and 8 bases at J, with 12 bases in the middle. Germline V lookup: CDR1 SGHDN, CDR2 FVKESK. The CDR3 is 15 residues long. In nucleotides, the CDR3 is TGTGCCAGCAGCCAAGGACCCCGGGAGTATTCACCCCTCCACTTT. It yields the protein CASSQGPREYSPLHF.

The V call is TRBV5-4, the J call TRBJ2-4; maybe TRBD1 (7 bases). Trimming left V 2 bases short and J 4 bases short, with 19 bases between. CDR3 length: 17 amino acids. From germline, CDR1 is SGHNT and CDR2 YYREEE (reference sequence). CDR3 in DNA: TGTGCCAGCAGCTTTGGAGGGGGCAAGACTTCAAAAAACATTCAGTACTTC. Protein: CASSFGGGKTSKNIQYF.

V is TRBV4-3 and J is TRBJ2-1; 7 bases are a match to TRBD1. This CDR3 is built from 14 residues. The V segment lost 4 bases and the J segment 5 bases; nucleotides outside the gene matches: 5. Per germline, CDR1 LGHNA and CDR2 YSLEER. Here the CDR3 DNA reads TGCGCCAGCAGCCCGTGGACAGGTGACAATGAGCAGTTCTTC. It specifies CASSPWTGDNEQFF.

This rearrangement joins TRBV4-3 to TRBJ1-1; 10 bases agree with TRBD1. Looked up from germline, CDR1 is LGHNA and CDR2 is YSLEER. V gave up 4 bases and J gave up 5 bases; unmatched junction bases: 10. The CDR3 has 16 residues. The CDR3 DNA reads TGCGCCAGCAGCCGCGACAGGGGGCTGATGGGGACTGAAGCTTTCTTT. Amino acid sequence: CASSRDRGLMGTEAFF.

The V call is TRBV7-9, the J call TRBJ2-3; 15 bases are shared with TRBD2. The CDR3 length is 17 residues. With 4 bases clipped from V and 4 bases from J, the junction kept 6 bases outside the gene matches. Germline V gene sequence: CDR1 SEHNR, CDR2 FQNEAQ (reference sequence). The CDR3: CASSSRRTSGGADTQYF. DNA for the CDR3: TGTGCCAGCAGCTCCCGACGGACTAGCGGGGGGGCAGATACGCAGTATTTT.

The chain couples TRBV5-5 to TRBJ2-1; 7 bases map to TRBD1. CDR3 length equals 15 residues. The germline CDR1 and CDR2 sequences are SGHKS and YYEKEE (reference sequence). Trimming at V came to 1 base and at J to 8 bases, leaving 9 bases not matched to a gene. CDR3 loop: CASSLIGVGGDEQFF. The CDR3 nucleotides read TGTGCCAGCAGCTTGATAGGTGTAGGGGGCGATGAGCAGTTCTTC. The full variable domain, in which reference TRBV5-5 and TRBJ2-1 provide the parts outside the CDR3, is DAGVTQSPTHLIKTRGQQVTLRCSPISGHKSVSWYQQVLGQGPQFIFQYYEKEERGRGNFPDRFSARQFPNYSSELNVNALLLGDSALYLCASSLIGVGGDEQFFGPGTRLTVL.

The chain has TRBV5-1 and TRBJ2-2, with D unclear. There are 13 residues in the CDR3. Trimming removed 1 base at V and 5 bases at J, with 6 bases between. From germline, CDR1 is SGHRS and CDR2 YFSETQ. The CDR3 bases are TGCGCCAGCAGCTTGCCGAGGACCGGGGAGCTGTTTTTT. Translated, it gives CASSLPRTGELFF.

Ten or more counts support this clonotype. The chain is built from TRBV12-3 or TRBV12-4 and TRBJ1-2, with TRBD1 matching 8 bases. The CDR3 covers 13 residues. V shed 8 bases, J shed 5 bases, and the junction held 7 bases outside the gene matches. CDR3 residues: CASAGTGGYGYTF. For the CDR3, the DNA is TGTGCCAGCGCCGGGACAGGAGGATATGGCTACACCTTC.